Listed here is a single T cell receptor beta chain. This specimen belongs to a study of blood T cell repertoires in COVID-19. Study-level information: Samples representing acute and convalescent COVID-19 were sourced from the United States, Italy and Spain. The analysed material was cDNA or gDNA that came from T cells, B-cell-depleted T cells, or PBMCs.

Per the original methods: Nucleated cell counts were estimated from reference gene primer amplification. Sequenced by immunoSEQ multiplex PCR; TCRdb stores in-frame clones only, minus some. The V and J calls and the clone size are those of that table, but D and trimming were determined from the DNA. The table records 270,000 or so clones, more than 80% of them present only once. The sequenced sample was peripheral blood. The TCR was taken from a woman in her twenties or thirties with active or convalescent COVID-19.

Here the CDR3 reads CASSQGYHPGELFF. CDR3 sequence (DNA): TGTGCCAGCAGCCAGGGCTACCACCCGGGGGAGCTGTTTTTT. The J gene is TRBJ2-2, the V gene TRBV3-1 (or the pseudogene TRBV3-2); no firm D call. Germline V gene lookup returns CDR1 LGHDT and CDR2 YNNKEL (reference sequence). V dropped 3 bases and J dropped 8 bases, with 13 bases sitting between them. The CDR3 runs to 14 residues.